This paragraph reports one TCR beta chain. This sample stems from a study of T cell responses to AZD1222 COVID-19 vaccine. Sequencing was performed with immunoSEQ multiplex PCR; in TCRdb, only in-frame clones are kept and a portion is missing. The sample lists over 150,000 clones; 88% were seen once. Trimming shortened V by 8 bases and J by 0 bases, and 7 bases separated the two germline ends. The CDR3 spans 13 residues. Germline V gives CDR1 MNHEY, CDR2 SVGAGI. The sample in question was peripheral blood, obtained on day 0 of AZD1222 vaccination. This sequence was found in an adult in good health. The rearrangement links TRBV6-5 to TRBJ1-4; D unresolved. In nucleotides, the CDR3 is TGTGCCAGCCGACTAGCAACTAATGAAAAACTGTTTTTT. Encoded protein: CASRLATNEKLFF.